This is a list of T cell receptor beta chains from one sample in a study of blood T cell repertoires in COVID-19. Assay used: immunoSEQ multiplex PCR; TCRdb lists only in-frame clones, some missing. The data contain 150,000 to 200,000 clones, about 76% of them singletons. Sequencing was performed on peripheral blood. The origin of the receptors is a woman in her forties or fifties with active or convalescent COVID-19. The CDR3 runs from the conserved cysteine through the conserved F or W. Each record gives: clone size, J gene, D gene, V gene, CDR3 protein, CDR3 DNA. A D gene is named only where the DNA matches it firmly. Not all rows give a size; the values are once, few, many and, for expanded clones, a class.

NA	TRBJ1-1	NA	TRBV12-3/TRBV12-4	CASSTGPFQAFF	TGTGCCAGCAGTACAGGGCCTTTCCAGGCTTTCTTT
few	TRBJ1-1	NA	TRBV2	CASSERRPGFGAFF	TGTGCCAGCAGTGAAAGGCGGCCGGGGTTCGGAGCTTTCTTT
NA	TRBJ2-5	TRBD2	TRBV24-1	CATSEGTSGFQETQYF	TGTGCCACCAGTGAAGGGACTAGCGGGTTCCAAGAGACCCAGTACTTC
NA	TRBJ1-3	TRBD1	TRBV5-1	CASSLAGTGPGSGNTIYF	TGCGCCAGCAGCTTGGCCGGGACAGGCCCCGGCTCTGGAAACACCATATATTTT
NA	TRBJ1-2	TRBD1	TRBV6-6	CASSTGQGASYGYTF	TGTGCCAGCAGTACAGGACAGGGGGCCTCCTATGGCTACACCTTC
NA	TRBJ1-6	TRBD1	TRBV30	CAWRTYLRGPESPLHF	TGTGCCTGGAGGACATACTTAAGGGGGCCTGAGTCACCCCTCCACTTT
NA	TRBJ1-4	NA	TRBV4-3	CASSQGARGDEKLFF	TGCGCCAGCAGCCAAGGGGCCCGCGGGGATGAAAAACTGTTTTTT
NA	TRBJ2-7	TRBD1	TRBV28	CASSSAGTGDGEQYF	TGTGCCAGCAGTTCGGCCGGGACAGGGGACGGCGAGCAGTACTTC
NA	TRBJ1-5	NA	TRBV6-2/TRBV6-3	CASSDSSNQPQHF	TGTGCCAGCAGTGACAGTAGCAATCAGCCCCAGCATTTT
few	TRBJ1-1	NA	TRBV7-3	CASSLKFETAMNTEAFF	TGTGCCAGCAGCTTAAAATTTGAAACTGCAATGAACACTGAAGCTTTCTTT
few	TRBJ1-2	TRBD1	TRBV2	CASSEAQGARGYTF	TGTGCCAGCAGTGAAGCGCAGGGGGCTCGAGGCTACACCTTC
NA	TRBJ2-5	NA	TRBV28	CASSLLGDQETQYF	TGTGCCAGCAGTTTGTTAGGGGACCAAGAGACCCAGTACTTC
once	TRBJ1-2	TRBD1	TRBV9	CASSTKGQGYGYTF	TGTGCCAGCAGCACTAAGGGACAGGGATATGGCTACACCTTC
NA	TRBJ2-5	TRBD2	TRBV6-5	CASSYGPAGRQYF	TGTGCCAGCAGTTACGGACCAGCGGGAAGGCAGTACTTC
once	TRBJ1-2	TRBD1	TRBV29-1	CSVNTGTGVRGYTF	TGCAGCGTGAACACCGGGACAGGGGTACGCGGCTACACCTTC
NA	TRBJ2-5	NA	TRBV18	CASSPPGVGQETQYF	TGTGCCAGCTCACCCCCGGGGGTTGGCCAAGAGACCCAGTACTTC
NA	TRBJ2-3	NA	TRBV28	CASTDGASAFTDTQYF	TGTGCCAGCACCGATGGGGCTAGCGCTTTCACAGATACGCAGTATTTT
few	TRBJ1-5	NA	TRBV19	CASRGPNQPQHF	TGTGCCAGCAGGGGCCCCAATCAGCCCCAGCATTTT
NA	TRBJ1-1	NA	TRBV6-5	CASSLQGDTEAFF	TGTGCCAGCAGTTTACAGGGTGACACTGAAGCTTTCTTT
NA	TRBJ2-7	NA	TRBV18	CASSPNRDEQYF	TGTGCCAGCTCACCAAACAGGGACGAGCAGTACTTC
NA	TRBJ1-5	NA	TRBV19	CASSIVPKGRAQPQHF	TGTGCCAGTAGTATAGTACCAAAGGGGCGCGCTCAGCCCCAGCATTTT
NA	TRBJ2-7	NA	TRBV6-6	CASSYLGIEQYF	TGTGCCAGCAGTTACCTAGGTATCGAGCAGTACTTC
NA	TRBJ2-1	TRBD1	TRBV7-2	CASKADRGDHNEQFF	TGTGCCAGCAAGGCGGACAGGGGAGATCACAATGAGCAGTTCTTC
NA	TRBJ1-6	NA	TRBV5-6	CASSGQYNSPLHF	TGTGCCAGCAGCGGGCAGTATAATTCACCCCTCCACTTT
NA	TRBJ2-2	NA	TRBV10-3	CAISESRGRNTGELFF	TGTGCCATCAGTGAGTCGCGGGGAAGGAACACCGGGGAGCTGTTTTTT
NA	TRBJ2-1	NA	TRBV6-6	CASSRGGANEQFF	TGTGCCAGCAGTCGAGGCGGTGCAAATGAGCAGTTCTTC
NA	TRBJ2-7	NA	TRBV28	CASSLAGYRYEQYF	TGTGCCAGCAGTTTGGCGGGGTACAGGTACGAGCAGTACTTC
NA	TRBJ2-4	NA	TRBV30	CAWSLGSGGNIQYF	TGTGCCTGGAGTCTGGGCTCTGGTGGAAACATTCAGTACTTC
NA	TRBJ1-3	NA	TRBV4-2	CASSQPGFGAGNTIYF	TGTGCCAGCAGCCAACCGGGGTTTGGGGCTGGAAACACCATATATTTT
once	TRBJ1-4	TRBD1	TRBV30	CAWSGRTGENEKLFF	TGTGCCTGGAGTGGCCGGACAGGGGAGAATGAAAAACTGTTTTTT
once	TRBJ2-3	TRBD2	TRBV29-1	CSVEGGLAGGLDTQYF	TGCAGCGTTGAAGGGGGACTAGCGGGGGGCCTCGATACGCAGTATTTT
NA	TRBJ1-2	TRBD1	TRBV28	CATSTGANYGYTF	TGTGCCACCTCGACAGGGGCTAACTATGGCTACACCTTC
once	TRBJ2-2	NA	TRBV3-1/TRBV3-2	CASSQEQGTGELFF	TGTGCCAGCAGCCAAGAACAGGGCACCGGGGAGCTGTTTTTT
NA	TRBJ1-1	NA	TRBV27	CASSLQGRNEAFF	TGTGCCAGCAGTTTACAGGGTAGAAATGAAGCTTTCTTT
NA	TRBJ2-2	TRBD2	TRBV5-5	CASRHPLAENTGELFF	TGTGCCAGCAGACATCCACTAGCGGAGAACACCGGGGAGCTGTTTTTT
many	TRBJ1-6	TRBD1	TRBV9	CASSTTGGQSPLHF	TGTGCCAGCAGTACGACAGGGGGGCAGTCACCCCTCCACTTT
NA	TRBJ1-5	NA	TRBV30	CAWSVAINQPQHF	TGTGCCTGGAGTGTAGCAATCAATCAGCCCCAGCATTTT
NA	TRBJ2-1	TRBD2	TRBV11-2	CASSFTSGGANEQFF	TGTGCCAGCAGCTTTACTAGCGGGGGGGCCAATGAGCAGTTCTTC
NA	TRBJ2-2	NA	TRBV7-2	CASSLVGASATGELFF	TGTGCCAGCAGCTTAGTAGGAGCTAGTGCCACCGGGGAGCTGTTTTTT
few	TRBJ1-3	NA	TRBV7-2	CASSQGRRGSGNTIYF	TGTGCCAGCAGCCAAGGGAGGAGAGGCTCTGGAAACACCATATATTTT
NA	TRBJ2-2	TRBD1	TRBV6-2/TRBV6-3	CASSLEDRGPGELFF	TGTGCCAGCAGTCTAGAGGACAGGGGGCCCGGGGAGCTGTTTTTT
NA	TRBJ2-5	TRBD1	TRBV5-1	CASSTITGGGMETQYF	TGCGCCAGCAGCACAATTACAGGGGGCGGGATGGAGACCCAGTACTTC
NA	TRBJ2-5	NA	TRBV7-2	CASSLDRESETQYF	TGTGCCAGCAGCCTAGACCGGGAATCCGAGACCCAGTACTTC
NA	TRBJ2-5	TRBD2	TRBV6-2/TRBV6-3	CASSYGLAGGQETQYF	TGTGCCAGCAGTTACGGGCTAGCGGGGGGGCAAGAGACCCAGTACTTC